This T cell receptor (beta chain) was captured in a study of cytomegalovirus exposure and HLA in healthy donors. Across the study: From donors who were HLA-typed, an early data release held around 80 million unique TCRs.

Both 60 Vbeta primers and 13 Jbeta primers went into the PCR. Data came from immunoSEQ multiplex PCR; TCRdb stores just in-frame clones and leaves some out. The table lists 150,000 to 200,000 clones, 81% of them singletons. The CDR3 runs 14 residues. The V gene end was trimmed by 2 bases and the J gene end by 4 bases; junction bases not matched to a gene: 4. Germline lookup yields CDR1 MNHEY and CDR2 SVGAGI. The sequenced sample consisted of PBMCs. This TCR was recovered from a man aged 45-60 years in good health and CMV-seropositive. The chain links TRBV6-5 to TRBJ1-1; 7 bases map to TRBD1. CDR3 region: CASSYANRGTEAFF. CDR3 DNA: TGTGCCAGCAGTTACGCGAACAGGGGCACTGAAGCTTTCTTT.